Each of the 20 T cell receptor beta chains below was sequenced from the same sample in a study of T cells in Graves' hyperthyroidism and ophthalmopathy (dated by TCRdb to between 2018 and 2021). Libraries were prepared through multiplex PCR. These reads were obtained on an Illumina HiSeq 2000. TCR beta CDR3 regions were amplified from RNA transcripts. A first-round RT-PCR of the TCR CDR3 used the HTBI primer set with the Qiagen OneStep RT-PCR kit. Clones were called with MiXCR by TCRdb after fastp trimmed the public reads at Q25, and only in-frame beta chains were retained. For every CDR3 protein sequence, its rows merge into one entry that carries the most common genes and DNA. The sample includes 750,000 to 950,000 distinct CDR3 sequences, with 38% observed a single time. The top ten hold approximately 8.7% of the sample. Sequencing was carried out using blood. These TCRs come from a man younger than 35 with Graves' hyperthyroidism.

The chain joins TRBV20-1 to TRBJ1-1; 9 nucleotides match TRBD1. CDR3 length equals 16 residues. Unmatched junction bases numbered 10, after V lost 5 bases and J lost 0 bases. CDR1 DFQATT and CDR2 SNEGSKA come from the germline V gene (reference sequence). CDR3 in amino acids: CSAGGTGKLMNTEAFF. In DNA form, the CDR3 reads TGCAGTGCTGGGGGGACAGGGAAACTTATGAACACTGAAGCTTTCTTT.

The sample holds many counts of this clonotype. The chain employs TRBV7-9 and TRBJ1-1, with TRBD1 matching over 7 bases. Trimming removed 1 base from V and 11 bases from J; junction bases left unmatched: 7. Germline V gene sequence: CDR1 SEHNR, CDR2 FQNEAQ (reference sequence). The CDR3 has 13 amino acids. The CDR3 protein is CASSLEGWGQAFF. The DNA of the CDR3 is TGTGCCAGCAGCTTAGAGGGCTGGGGACAGGCTTTCTTT.

This clonotype was recorded at least ten times. This sequence joins TRBV4-3 and TRBJ2-6; D not certain. In germline, CDR1 is LGHNA, CDR2 YSLEER. CDR3 length equals 16 residues. V lost 0 bases and J 0 bases, leaving 6 bases between the germline ends. The CDR3 DNA follows: TGCGCCAGCAGCCAAGATCGGAGCTCTGGGGCCAACGTCCTGACTTTC. Residues: CASSQDRSSGANVLTF.

A few counts support this clonotype. A much larger clone sits a single nucleotide away, making a read error possible. The chain links TRBV29-1 to TRBJ1-2; no clear D gene. Germline assignment: CDR1 SQVTM and CDR2 ANQGSEA. This CDR3 region has 11 residues. The CDR3 reads CSVEGLYGHTF. CDR3 in DNA: TGCAGCGTTGAGGGCCTCTATGGCCACACCTTC.

The chain joins TRBV2 to TRBJ2-7; possibly TRBD1 for D (6 bases). The CDR3 has 12 residues. From germline, CDR1 is SNHLY and CDR2 FYNNEI. V was clipped by 8 bases and J by 2 bases, with 10 bases between them. CDR3 bases: TGTGCCAGCGTGACAGGAACCTACGAGCAGTACTTC. Translating gives CASVTGTYEQYF. Full variable domain (missing parts from reference TRBV2 and TRBJ2-7): EPEVTQTPSHQVTQMGQEVILRCVPISNHLYFYWYRQILGQKVEFLVSFYNNEISEKSEIFDDQFSVERPDGSNFTLKIRSTKLEDSAMYFCASVTGTYEQYFGPGTRLTVT.

This clonotype showed up just a few times. The J gene is TRBJ2-2, the V gene TRBV5-6; TRBD1 aligns across 7 bases. Germline loops: CDR1 SGHDT, CDR2 YYEEEE. V was pared by 2 bases and J by 4 bases, with 5 bases of the junction left unmatched. The CDR3 is 15 amino acids. The CDR3, as DNA: TGTGCCAGCAGCTTCGACAGGGTGGCCACCGGGGAGCTGTTTTTT. It is translated as CASSFDRVATGELFF.

A note on this clonotype: This may come from a read error, since a much larger clone is one base off. The rearrangement uses TRBV20-1 and TRBJ1-2; no definite D call. The CDR3 is made up of 13 amino acids. CDR1 and CDR2 from the germline V gene are DFQATT and SNEGSKA (reference sequence). Trimming shortened V by 5 bases and J by 7 bases, and 17 bases separated the two germline ends. CDR3 sequence: CSARPPTSSGYTF. The CDR3 DNA reads as TGCAGTGCTCGCCCCCCAACGAGTTCTGGCTACACCTTC.

This clonotype is a singleton in its sample. The V gene is TRBV20-1, the J gene TRBJ2-5; D is unclear. The CDR3 spans 13 residues. Trimming pared 6 bases from V and 5 bases from J, leaving 16 bases between. The V gene's germline CDR1 is DFQATT and CDR2 SNEGSKA (reference sequence). The CDR3 bases are TGCAGTGCCCAAAGACCGGATATGGAGACCCAGTACTTC. This sequence encodes CSAQRPDMETQYF.

This clonotype was found many times. This chain joins TRBV7-6 and TRBJ1-1; D gene uncertain. Trimming removed 8 bases from V and 0 bases from J, with 16 bases in between. The CDR3 is 15 amino acids. Germline lookup yields CDR1 SGHVS and CDR2 FNYEAQ. DNA for the CDR3: TGTGCCAGCTCTCCCCAGAGGCATGTGAACACTGAAGCTTTCTTT. Its protein is CASSPQRHVNTEAFF. The variable domain in full, with the rest retrieved from reference TRBV7-6 and TRBJ1-1, is GAGVSQSPRYKVTKRGQDVALRCDPISGHVSLYWYRQALGQGPEFLTYFNYEAQQDKSGLPNDRFSAERPEGSISTLTIQRTEQRDSAMYRCASSPQRHVNTEAFFGQGTRLTVV.

The rearrangement links TRBV15 to TRBJ2-1, with 10 bases matching TRBD2. CDR1 LNHNV and CDR2 YYDKDF come from the germline V gene (reference sequence). CDR3 length: 18 amino acids. Germline trimming cut 0 bases from V and 3 bases from J; bases unmatched to any gene: 8. CDR3 loop: CATSRDSPQRGGYNEQFF. The CDR3 bases are TGTGCCACCAGCAGAGATTCGCCACAGCGGGGGGGCTACAATGAGCAGTTCTTC.

This clonotype was observed many times. V is TRBV19 and J is TRBJ1-5, with unresolved D. The CDR3 length is 13 residues. The germline V and J ends were trimmed by 7 bases and 9 bases, with 16 bases remaining between them. Per germline, CDR1 LNHDA and CDR2 SQIVND (reference sequence). The DNA for the CDR3 is TGTGCCAGTACTTCCACTGGGCTTTCGCCCCAGCATTTT. This gives the protein CASTSTGLSPQHF.

V and J are TRBV9 and TRBJ2-2; no definite D call. V lost 0 bases and J 3 bases, leaving 6 bases between the germline ends. The CDR3 runs 14 residues. In germline, CDR1 is SGDLS, CDR2 YYNGEE. The CDR3 loop reads CASSVAGDTGELFF. DNA for the CDR3: TGTGCCAGCAGCGTAGCGGGTGACACCGGGGAGCTGTTTTTT. Full variable domain (remainder filled in from reference TRBV9 and TRBJ2-2): DSGVTQTPKHLITATGQRVTLRCSPRSGDLSVYWYQQSLDQGLQFLIQYYNGEERAKGNILERFSAQQFPDLHSELNLSSLELGDSALYFCASSVAGDTGELFFGEGSRLTVL.

The chain is built from TRBV20-1 and TRBJ2-5; 8 nucleotides agree with TRBD1. Germline CDR1 and CDR2: DFQATT and SNEGSKA (reference sequence). V lost 4 bases to trimming and J lost 7 bases; unmatched junction nucleotides: 11. This CDR3 spans 14 amino acids. The CDR3 loop is CSATAGGALGTQYF. CDR3 nucleotides: TGCAGTGCTACAGCAGGGGGCGCCCTAGGGACCCAGTACTTC.

This clonotype was observed a few times. The rearrangement joins TRBV7-2 to TRBJ1-3, with 10 nucleotides matching TRBD1. Germline CDR1 SGHTA, CDR2 FQGNSA. The V gene end was trimmed by 5 bases and the J gene end by 2 bases; junction bases not matched to a gene: 3. The CDR3 covers 15 residues. The CDR3 coding sequence is TGTGCCAGCAGCACGACAGGGGGCGCTGGAAACACCATATATTTT. Amino acid sequence: CASSTTGGAGNTIYF.

This clonotype was detected a few times. The J gene is TRBJ2-7, the V gene TRBV5-1, with TRBD1 as a possible D gene (6 bases). The CDR3 has 15 residues. Germline V gene sequence: CDR1 SGHRS, CDR2 YFSETQ. V lost 0 bases, J lost 0 bases, and 10 bases lay in between. The CDR3 protein is CASSLEGRGSYEQYF. CDR3 nucleotide sequence: TGCGCCAGCAGCTTGGAAGGCAGGGGCTCCTACGAGCAGTACTTC.

This chain links TRBV7-9 with TRBJ1-1, with D unclear. The germline V and J ends were trimmed by 5 bases and 6 bases, with 7 bases remaining between them. CDR1 is SEHNR and CDR2 is FQNEAQ in the germline V gene (reference sequence). The CDR3 length is 11 residues. The CDR3 loop is CASSREAEAFF. CDR3 sequence (DNA): TGTGCCAGCAGCCGGGAGGCTGAAGCTTTCTTT.

The J gene is TRBJ1-2, the V gene TRBV7-2; TRBD1 is a possible D gene (6 bases). Trimming cost V 5 bases and J 6 bases, with 16 bases left between them. The germline V gene encodes CDR1 SGHTA and CDR2 FQGNSA. The CDR3 loop spans 14 amino acids. The CDR3 here is CASSRPGGRDGYTF. CDR3 nucleotides: TGTGCCAGCAGCCGCCCCGGGGGGCGCGATGGCTACACCTTC.

The chain has TRBV15 and TRBJ1-5; no firm D call. CDR3 length: 15 amino acids. Germline CDR1 reads LNHNV; CDR2 reads YYDKDF (reference sequence). Between the trimmed V and J ends, which lost 1 base and 3 bases, there was a span of 10 bases. The CDR3: CATSRVIGNNQPQHF. The DNA for the CDR3 is TGTGCCACCAGCAGAGTGATAGGGAACAATCAGCCCCAGCATTTT.

In its sample, this clonotype was seen many times. The chain uses TRBV20-1 and TRBJ1-6; D gene unclear. The V end lost 0 bases, the J end lost 8 bases, and 8 bases lay between the germline ends. The CDR3 totals 13 residues. Germline CDR1 is DFQATT and CDR2 is SNEGSKA (reference sequence). CDR3 sequence: CSAREGMDSPLHF. The CDR3 DNA reads as TGCAGTGCTAGAGAGGGGATGGATTCACCCCTCCACTTT.

The rearrangement uses TRBV7-3 and TRBJ2-5; no clear D. Trimming left V 5 bases short and J 4 bases short, with 11 bases between. From germline, CDR1 is SGHTA and CDR2 FQGTGA. The CDR3 is made up of 13 amino acids. The CDR3 loop is CASSSHPGETQYF. The CDR3 nucleotides are TGTGCCAGCAGCAGCCATCCAGGAGAGACCCAGTACTTC.